A selection of T cell receptor beta chains follows, all from one sample in a study of blood T cell repertoires in COVID-19. TCRdb keeps only in-frame clones here, not all; method: immunoSEQ multiplex PCR. There are about 320,000 clones in the sample; 90% occur only once, and 2% to 3% lies in the top ten. Sequencing was performed on PBMCs or T cells enriched from blood (not recorded which). The receptors here all came from a man aged 60-69 years who had recovered from COVID-19. Each CDR3 is given with its conserved first and last residue. The D gene is left open where the match is weak. Size is omitted from some rows. Given values are once, few, many or a class for expanded clones.

D gene	clone size	V gene	J gene	CDR3 protein	CDR3 DNA
.	once	TRBV6-1	TRBJ2-2	CASSEASFTGELFF	TGTGCCAGCAGTGAAGCTAGTTTCACCGGGGAGCTGTTTTTT
.	.	TRBV6-6	TRBJ1-5	CASSYPQASSQHF	TGTGCCAGCAGTTACCCTCAGGCCAGTTCCCAGCATTTT
.	.	TRBV5-6	TRBJ1-2	CASSLDGPFRRGNYGYTF	TGTGCCAGCAGCTTGGACGGTCCGTTTCGACGGGGAAACTATGGCTACACCTTC
TRBD2	.	TRBV11-3	TRBJ2-2	CASSSGLAGNTGELFF	TGTGCCAGCAGCTCCGGACTAGCGGGGAACACCGGGGAGCTGTTTTTT
.	.	TRBV5-6	TRBJ1-5	CASSRGHPSNQPQHF	TGTGCCAGCAGCCGGGGACACCCTAGCAATCAGCCCCAGCATTTT
.	.	TRBV11-3	TRBJ2-3	CASSFGGDTDTQYF	TGTGCCAGCAGCTTTGGAGGGGACACAGATACGCAGTATTTT
TRBD1	.	TRBV2	TRBJ1-1	CASSEQGVTEAFF	TGTGCCAGCAGTGAACAGGGGGTTACTGAAGCTTTCTTT
TRBD2	.	TRBV5-6	TRBJ2-5	CASSSLLVAGYQETQYF	TGTGCCAGCAGCTCCTTGTTGGTAGCGGGGTACCAAGAGACCCAGTACTTC
.	.	TRBV28	TRBJ2-7	CASSLPAGATYEQYF	TGTGCCAGCAGCCTGCCGGCTGGAGCCACCTACGAGCAGTACTTC
TRBD2	.	TRBV5-4	TRBJ2-3	CASRLSGARDTQYF	TGTGCCAGCAGATTAAGCGGGGCCCGGGATACGCAGTATTTT
TRBD2	.	TRBV5-1	TRBJ2-2	CASSSSGRVSGELFF	TGCGCCAGCAGCTCTAGCGGGAGAGTCTCCGGGGAGCTGTTTTTT
.	.	TRBV6-5	TRBJ1-4	CASSSTGKLFF	TGTGCCAGCAGTTCTACTGGTAAACTGTTTTTT
TRBD1	.	TRBV7-9	TRBJ1-2	CASSLAVTGAVGDGYTF	TGTGCCAGCAGCTTAGCGGTCACAGGGGCGGTTGGTGATGGCTACACCTTC
TRBD1	.	TRBV6-2/TRBV6-3	TRBJ2-7	CASSPSRTGGFSTAQYF	TGTGCCAGCAGTCCCAGCCGGACAGGGGGTTTTTCTACAGCGCAGTACTTC
TRBD2	.	TRBV27	TRBJ2-5	CASSLEGRGQWETQYF	TGTGCCAGCAGTTTAGAAGGGAGGGGTCAGTGGGAGACCCAGTACTTC
TRBD1	.	TRBV3-1/TRBV3-2	TRBJ1-2	CASSPGQGYGYTF	TGTGCCAGCAGCCCGGGACAGGGCTATGGCTACACCTTC
TRBD2	.	TRBV13	TRBJ2-2	CASSPEGRLAGGYNTGELFF	TGTGCCAGCAGCCCCGAGGGACGATTAGCGGGGGGCTATAACACCGGGGAGCTGTTTTTT
TRBD1	.	TRBV19	TRBJ1-5	CASVGTEISNQPQHF	TGTGCCAGCGTCGGGACAGAAATTAGCAATCAGCCCCAGCATTTT
.	.	TRBV6-1	TRBJ1-1	CASSDLGVTEAFF	TGTGCCAGCAGTGATCTAGGGGTGACTGAAGCTTTCTTT
.	.	TRBV6-1	TRBJ1-6	CASSEGGVASPLHF	TGTGCCAGCAGTGAAGGGGGGGTTGCGTCACCCCTCCACTTT
.	.	TRBV18	TRBJ1-1	CASSPKSAGQGNTEAFF	TGTGCCAGCTCACCAAAAAGCGCGGGGCAGGGAAACACTGAAGCTTTCTTT
.	.	TRBV29-1	TRBJ1-1	CSVERQKNTEAFF	TGCAGCGTCGAAAGACAGAAGAACACTGAAGCTTTCTTT
TRBD1	once	TRBV6-1	TRBJ2-7	CASRLTGGYEQYF	TGTGCCAGCAGGCTTACAGGGGGCTACGAGCAGTACTTC
TRBD1	.	TRBV27	TRBJ2-5	CASSNDRAGETQYF	TGTGCCAGCAGTAACGACAGGGCGGGAGAGACCCAGTACTTC
.	.	TRBV30	TRBJ1-4	CAWNGQTNEKLFF	TGTGCCTGGAATGGACAGACTAATGAAAAACTGTTTTTT
.	.	TRBV27	TRBJ2-5	CASSLAGRETQYF	TGTGCCAGCAGTTTAGCGGGTAGGGAGACCCAGTACTTC
TRBD1	.	TRBV6-2/TRBV6-3	TRBJ2-5	CASRYGTVETQYF	TGTGCCAGCAGATACGGGACAGTAGAGACCCAGTACTTC
.	.	TRBV18	TRBJ2-1	CASSPLAEYEQFF	TGTGCCAGCTCACCACTTGCGGAGTATGAGCAGTTCTTC
TRBD1	few	TRBV4-1	TRBJ2-7	CASSQIDRDEQYF	TGCGCCAGCAGCCAAATTGACAGGGACGAGCAGTACTTC
.	.	TRBV12-3/TRBV12-4	TRBJ1-1	CASRGGVNTEAFF	TGTGCCAGCAGGGGAGGAGTGAACACTGAAGCTTTCTTT
.	.	TRBV5-1	TRBJ1-1	CASSPNTAVPGRAFF	TGCGCCAGCAGCCCAAACACCGCGGTGCCCGGCCGGGCTTTCTTT
TRBD1	.	TRBV15	TRBJ2-7	CATSKTGGGYYEQYF	TGTGCCACCAGCAAGACAGGGGGCGGCTACTACGAGCAGTACTTC
.	.	TRBV2	TRBJ2-7	CASTLVGDDEQYF	TGTGCCAGCACGTTGGTAGGAGATGACGAGCAGTACTTC
.	.	TRBV18	TRBJ1-2	CASSQQGLYGYTF	TGTGCCAGCTCACAACAGGGTCTTTATGGCTACACCTTC
.	few	TRBV5-1	TRBJ1-2	CASSFVRDMGYGYTF	TGCGCCAGCAGCTTTGTGCGCGACATGGGCTATGGCTACACCTTC
TRBD1	.	TRBV5-1	TRBJ1-5	CASRPGTGGSQPQHF	TGCGCCAGCAGACCCGGGACAGGGGGCTCACAGCCCCAGCATTTT
TRBD1	.	TRBV3-1/TRBV3-2	TRBJ1-1	CASSPPPGQGNTEAFF	TGTGCCAGCAGCCCACCCCCAGGACAGGGCAACACTGAAGCTTTCTTT
.	.	TRBV30	TRBJ1-2	CAWSVTVSGYGYTF	TGTGCCTGGAGTGTAACAGTGTCGGGATATGGCTACACCTTC
.	.	TRBV5-5	TRBJ1-5	CASSSVSGTHQPQHF	TGTGCCAGCAGCTCCGTAAGCGGGACCCATCAGCCCCAGCATTTT
TRBD2	.	TRBV24-1	TRBJ2-1	CATSGISGTFNEQFF	TGTGCCACCAGTGGGATTAGCGGGACGTTCAATGAGCAGTTCTTC
.	.	TRBV7-3	TRBJ2-1	CASSLPFHEQFF	TGTGCCAGCAGCCTACCTTTCCATGAGCAGTTCTTC
TRBD1	once	TRBV27	TRBJ2-3	CASSPDRVATDTQYF	TGTGCCAGCAGCCCAGACAGGGTCGCCACAGATACGCAGTATTTT
.	few	TRBV29-1	TRBJ2-1	CSTGVQGIYNEQFF	TGCAGCACCGGGGTACAGGGAATCTACAATGAGCAGTTCTTC
TRBD2	.	TRBV14	TRBJ2-3	CASSRPGTSGGATFTDTQYF	TGTGCCAGCAGCCGCCCCGGGACTAGCGGGGGGGCGACATTCACAGATACGCAGTATTTT
TRBD2	.	TRBV7-3	TRBJ2-1	CASSLSRGVGNEQFF	TGTGCCAGCAGCTTATCGCGGGGGGTCGGCAATGAGCAGTTCTTC
.	.	TRBV12-2	TRBJ2-2	CASRLPGTSGRGVGGGELFF	TGTGCAAGTCGGCTTCCCGGGACTAGCGGGCGCGGTGTCGGTGGCGGGGAGCTGTTTTTT
.	.	TRBV9	TRBJ2-5	CASSVDGRKTQYF	TGTGCCAGCAGCGTAGATGGGAGGAAGACCCAGTACTTC
.	.	TRBV7-8	TRBJ1-5	CASSLGLSPNRGRVINQPQHF	TGTGCCAGCAGCTTAGGACTCTCTCCAAATAGGGGCAGGGTCATCAATCAGCCCCAGCATTTT
TRBD2	.	TRBV6-5	TRBJ2-1	CATPSGTYNEQFF	TGTGCCACCCCTAGCGGGACTTACAATGAGCAGTTCTTC
.	.	TRBV3-1/TRBV3-2	TRBJ2-4	CASSQDSRWALAKNIQYF	TGTGCCAGCAGCCAAGATTCCAGGTGGGCCCTAGCCAAAAACATTCAGTACTTC
.	.	TRBV24-1	TRBJ1-4	CATSDLLSHPTNEKLFF	TGTGCCACCAGTGATTTGCTATCCCACCCAACTAATGAAAAACTGTTTTTT
TRBD1	.	TRBV19	TRBJ1-2	CASSSRDRGNYGYTF	TGTGCCAGTAGTAGCCGGGACAGGGGGAACTATGGCTACACCTTC
.	few	TRBV30	TRBJ2-7	CAWSSRGWPYEQYF	TGTGCCTGGAGTTCCAGGGGTTGGCCCTACGAGCAGTACTTC